The present entry profiles one T cell receptor beta chain with its context. The antigen remains undetermined. This sample is drawn from a study of beta chain features in type 1 diabetes. Study findings and constraints: TCRB CDR3 length was moderately but significantly reduced in all four CD4+ subsets of Type 1 diabetes patients.

There was one heparinised blood draw per donor, averaging around 120 mL. This CDR3 is built from 14 residues. V lost 3 bases to trimming and J lost 1 base, with 9 bases between them. Germline CDR1 and CDR2: SGHAT and FQNNGV. Expressed TCRB transcripts were sequenced after all isolated RNA was converted to cDNA. The repertoire was sequenced with immunoSEQ multiplex PCR; TCRdb's copy has only in-frame clones and lacks some. Of around 260,000 clones listed, roughly 20% are singletons. This receptor was identified in a middle-aged woman with type 1 diabetes. The sample taken for sequencing was naive CD4+ T cells from blood. V and J are TRBV11-2 and TRBJ1-1; D unresolved. CDR3 bases: TGTGCCAGCAGCTTTCAGGCACCGAACACTGAAGCTTTCTTT. This sequence encodes CASSFQAPNTEAFF.